These 15 T cell receptor beta chains share one sample of origin, sequenced in a study of cytomegalovirus exposure and HLA in healthy donors. The PCR made use of 60 Vbeta and 13 Jbeta primers. TCRdb's table, derived via immunoSEQ multiplex PCR, lists solely in-frame clones and lacks some. In the table there are 100,000 or so clones, 12% of which are singletons. The sample was PBMCs. Every receptor here comes from a middle-aged man in good health and CMV-seropositive.

This CDR3 reads CASSLGGGTAEKLFF. The CDR3 nucleotides read TGTGCCAGCAGCTTAGGGGGGGGTACAGCTGAAAAACTGTTTTTT. The V and J genes are TRBV7-6 and TRBJ1-4, with D maybe TRBD1 (5 bases). With 1 base removed from V and 7 bases from J, the gap between germline ends came to 13 bases. CDR1 and CDR2 (germline): SGHVS, FNYEAQ. CDR3 length: 15 residues.

The gene calls are TRBV18 and TRBJ2-5, with 8 bases identical to TRBD2. The length of the CDR3 is 16 residues. Germline CDR1 and CDR2: KGHSH and LQKENI. V trimming: 2 bases; J trimming: 1 base; junction bases outside the gene matches: 6. The CDR3 coding sequence is TGTGCCAGCTCACCAGTGAGCGGGAGAGGCCAAGAGACCCAGTACTTC. Its protein product is CASSPVSGRGQETQYF.

The CDR3 DNA sequence: TGTGCCAGCAGCCCGGGACTAGCAGCAGATACGCAGTATTTT. Its protein is CASSPGLAADTQYF. The chain carries TRBV6-1 and TRBJ2-3; 9 bases align to TRBD2. CDR1 MNHNS and CDR2 SASEGT come from the germline V gene. V shed 6 bases and J 4 bases; nucleotides not matched to a gene: 5. The CDR3 is 14 residues long.

The chain recombines TRBV30 with TRBJ1-6; maybe TRBD1 (6 bases). V lost 2 bases and J 14 bases, leaving 10 bases between the germline ends. The CDR3 has 11 residues. Germline loops: CDR1 GTSNPN, CDR2 SVGIG (reference sequence). In DNA, the CDR3 is TGTGCCTGGAGTATAGGGGGATCCCTCCACTTT. This gives the protein CAWSIGGSLHF. Filled out from reference TRBV30 and TRBJ1-6, the complete variable domain reads SQTIHQWPATLVQPVGSPLSLECTVEGTSNPNLYWYRQAAGRGLQLLFYSVGIGQISSEVPQNLSASRPQDRQFILSSKKLLLSDSGFYLCAWSIGGSLHFGNGTRLTVT.

Here the CDR3 reads CASKKELAGWYEQYF. CDR3 bases: TGTGCCAGCAAAAAAGAACTAGCGGGATGGTACGAGCAGTACTTC. The chain joins TRBV27 to TRBJ2-7; TRBD2 matches 10 bases. The germline CDR1 and CDR2 sequences are MNHEY and SMNVEV (reference sequence). The CDR3 covers 15 residues. V shed 7 bases and J 4 bases; nucleotides not matched to a gene: 10.

The chain combines TRBV5-1 with TRBJ2-1; 9 nucleotides match TRBD2. Germline loops: CDR1 SGHRS, CDR2 YFSETQ. CDR3 length: 21 residues. After removal of 0 bases from V and 0 bases from J, the junction contained 16 bases not matched to a gene. DNA for the CDR3: TGCGCCAGCAGCTTGGTAGGACTAGCGACCAGCGAGGGTAGCTCCTACAATGAGCAGTTCTTC. Residues: CASSLVGLATSEGSSYNEQFF.

The chain couples TRBV19 to TRBJ2-7, with 8 bases lining up with TRBD1. The CDR3 sequence is 13 residues long. CDR1 and CDR2 (germline): LNHDA, SQIVND (reference sequence). The junction had 5 bases not matched to a gene; V was cut back by 4 bases and J by 6 bases. CDR3 in DNA: TGTGCCAGTAGTACTCAGGGGGCAGGCGAGCAGTACTTC. Its translation: CASSTQGAGEQYF.

The gene calls are TRBV11-3 and TRBJ2-1; 8 bases are a match to TRBD2. Germline V gene lookup returns CDR1 SGHNT and CDR2 YENEEA. The CDR3 is made up of 15 amino acids. The junction had 1 base not matched to a gene; V was cut back by 1 base and J by 2 bases. The CDR3 sequence is CASSLGREAYNEQFF. The CDR3 nucleotides read TGTGCCAGCAGCTTAGGGCGGGAGGCCTACAATGAGCAGTTCTTC.

This clone has more than one count but fewer than ten. This chain links TRBV28 with TRBJ1-4; D is unclear. The CDR3 contains 14 residues. The germline V gene encodes CDR1 MDHEN and CDR2 SYDVKM. V was shortened by 3 bases and J by 1 base, with 6 bases between the two germline ends. CDR3 sequence reads: CASSLPRTNEKLFF. CDR3 nucleotide sequence: TGTGCCAGCAGTTTGCCCAGAACTAATGAAAAACTGTTTTTT.

This clone was recorded at least ten times. J is TRBJ2-2 and V is TRBV14; D may be TRBD1 (6 bases). V lost 8 bases to trimming and J lost 4 bases, with 14 bases between them. Per the germline V gene, CDR1 is SGHDN and CDR2 is FVKESK. This CDR3 is built from 14 residues. This CDR3 is CASRGQSPTGELFF. In nucleotides, the CDR3 is TGTGCCAGCCGCGGACAGTCCCCCACCGGGGAGCTGTTTTTT. Full variable domain (rest looked up from reference TRBV14 and TRBJ2-2): EAGVTQFPSHSVIEKGQTVTLRCDPISGHDNLYWYRRVMGKEIKFLLHFVKESKQDESGMPNNRFLAERTGGTYSTLKVQPAELEDSGVYFCASRGQSPTGELFFGEGSRLTVL.

This chain links TRBV7-6 with TRBJ1-4, with 12 bases identical to TRBD1. Germline lookup yields CDR1 SGHVS and CDR2 FNYEAQ. The CDR3 length is 14 residues. Trimming cost V 4 bases and J 13 bases; bases outside gene matches: 7. CDR3 in amino acids: CASSSRDRGQGLFF. In DNA form, the CDR3 reads TGTGCCAGCAGCTCCCGGGACAGGGGGCAGGGACTGTTTTTT.

The CDR3 coding sequence is TGCGCCAGCAGTGCCGAGGGGGCAGGGGGCACAGATACGCAGTATTTT. It encodes CASSAEGAGGTDTQYF. J is TRBJ2-3 and V is TRBV5-1, with TRBD1 identical over 7 bases. V lost 5 bases to trimming and J lost 1 base; unmatched junction nucleotides: 10. This CDR3 has 16 amino acids. Germline V lookup: CDR1 SGHRS, CDR2 YFSETQ.

The gene calls are TRBV29-1 and TRBJ1-2, with D tentatively TRBD1 (6 bases). The V end lost 7 bases, the J end lost 6 bases, and 18 bases lay between the germline ends. The CDR3 runs to 13 residues. CDR1 and CDR2 from the germline V gene are SQVTM and ANQGSEA. This chain's CDR3 is CSAEAGEADGYTF. CDR3 DNA sequence: TGCAGCGCGGAGGCAGGGGAAGCGGATGGCTACACCTTC.

This clone showed up just a few times. The chain joins TRBV9 to TRBJ2-7; 9 bases map to TRBD2. After removal of 4 bases from V and 5 bases from J, the junction contained 7 bases not matched to a gene. The V gene's germline CDR1 is SGDLS and CDR2 YYNGEE. CDR3 length: 14 residues. CDR3 amino acids: CASSHSGSRNEQYF. For the CDR3, the DNA is TGTGCCAGCAGCCATAGCGGGAGTAGGAACGAGCAGTACTTC. Looking up the rest from reference TRBV9 and TRBJ2-7 gives the full variable domain: DSGVTQTPKHLITATGQRVTLRCSPRSGDLSVYWYQQSLDQGLQFLIQYYNGEERAKGNILERFSAQQFPDLHSELNLSSLELGDSALYFCASSHSGSRNEQYFGPGTRLTVT.

This clone was detected many times. The rearrangement links TRBV19 to TRBJ1-5, with D tentatively TRBD1 (6 bases). This CDR3 spans 14 amino acids. Germline lookup yields CDR1 LNHDA and CDR2 SQIVND (reference sequence). V was clipped by 6 bases and J by 11 bases, with 20 bases between them. The CDR3 protein is CASRATGPFVTQHF. In DNA, the CDR3 is TGTGCCAGTAGGGCGACAGGCCCCTTCGTAACCCAGCATTTT.